These 12 T cell receptor beta chains share one sample of origin, sequenced in a study of T cell responses to AZD1222 COVID-19 vaccine. Only in-frame clones appear in the TCRdb table, and some are missing; sequencing was by immunoSEQ multiplex PCR. Among around 170,000 clones, about nine tenths were seen once, and the ten largest hold approximately 1.6%. This material consisted of peripheral blood, taken on day 0 of AZD1222 vaccination. Receptor source: an adult in good health.

This clone was seen more than once but under ten times. The rearrangement links TRBV5-1 to TRBJ2-1; 10 bases are a match to TRBD1. Germline loops: CDR1 SGHRS, CDR2 YFSETQ. The J segment lost 15 bases and the V segment lost 4 bases, leaving 13 bases of the junction unmatched. The CDR3 consists of 14 residues. CDR3 sequence (DNA): TGCGCCAGCAGCCCTCCGACAGGGGGCCTCCGTCTGTTCTTC. It is translated as CASSPPTGGLRLFF.

A few counts support this clone. The CDR3 loop is CATSDRDSFYEQYF. In DNA form, the CDR3 reads TGTGCCACCAGTGACAGGGACAGTTTCTACGAGCAGTACTTC. The chain uses TRBV24-1 and TRBJ2-7; 7 bases align to TRBD1. This CDR3 region has 14 residues. CDR1 and CDR2 (germline): KGHDR, SFDVKD. V gave up 4 bases and J gave up 3 bases; unmatched junction bases: 5.

This chain connects TRBV5-1 to TRBJ1-1, with D tentatively TRBD1 (5 bases). Germline V gene lookup returns CDR1 SGHRS and CDR2 YFSETQ. The CDR3 sequence is 16 residues long. The V end was cut by 0 bases, the J end by 4 bases, with 16 bases between. The CDR3 loop is CASSLDPGLRTTEAFF. The CDR3, as DNA: TGCGCCAGCAGCTTGGACCCGGGGCTCCGGACCACTGAAGCTTTCTTT.

Only a few counts were recorded for this clone. This rearrangement joins TRBV2 to TRBJ1-5, with 7 bases lining up with TRBD1. CDR3 length: 13 residues. Germline CDR1 is SNHLY and CDR2 is FYNNEI. J was trimmed by 3 bases and V by 6 bases; bases with no gene match: 2. The CDR3 DNA is TGTGCCAGCAGGACAGGGACCAATCAGCCCCAGCATTTT. Its translation: CASRTGTNQPQHF.

The chain carries TRBV4-1 and TRBJ1-2, with D maybe TRBD1 (6 bases). Trimming left V 1 base short and J 7 bases short, with 25 bases between. The CDR3 runs to 18 residues. The germline gives CDR1 MGHRA, CDR2 YSYEKL. As DNA, the CDR3 is TGCGCCAGCAGCCAAGTTGTTCAGGGGAAGCAAGTCGTTGGTGGCTACACCTTC. Encoded protein: CASSQVVQGKQVVGGYTF.

The chain links TRBV30 to TRBJ1-1; 8 bases line up with TRBD1. The CDR3 has 13 amino acids. From germline, CDR1 is GTSNPN and CDR2 SVGIG (reference sequence). V shed 2 bases, J shed 8 bases, and the junction held 7 bases outside the gene matches. CDR3 in DNA: TGTGCCTGGAGTCTAGGACAGGGCCTCGAAGCTTTCTTT. It is translated as CAWSLGQGLEAFF.

The chain joins TRBV18 to TRBJ2-4, with a tentative D call TRBD1 (5 bases). This CDR3 contains 14 residues. V was pared by 5 bases and J by 3 bases, with 11 bases between. Germline values: CDR1 KGHSH, CDR2 LQKENI. CDR3: CASSSQGSKNIQYF. Here the CDR3 DNA reads TGTGCCAGCTCATCTCAGGGTAGCAAAAACATTCAGTACTTC.

This chain joins TRBV5-6 and TRBJ2-7; 8 nucleotides line up with TRBD1. J lost 2 bases, V lost 3 bases, and 4 bases had no gene match. CDR3 length: 14 amino acids. In germline, CDR1 is SGHDT, CDR2 YYEEEE. The chain's CDR3 is CASSSGQGTYEQYF. The CDR3 nucleotides are TGTGCCAGCAGCTCTGGACAGGGCACCTACGAGCAGTACTTC. The full variable domain, with the rest looked up from reference TRBV5-6 and TRBJ2-7, is DAGVTQSPTHLIKTRGQQVTLRCSPKSGHDTVSWYQQALGQGPQFIFQYYEEEERQRGNFPDRFSGHQFPNYSSELNVNALLLGDSALYLCASSSGQGTYEQYFGPGTRLTVT.

V is TRBV5-1 and J is TRBJ1-2; weak D call: TRBD1 (6 bases). Germline V gene data show CDR1 as SGHRS and CDR2 as YFSETQ. This CDR3 is 12 amino acids long. V gave up 4 bases and J gave up 6 bases, with 10 bases separating them. This chain's CDR3 is CASSLQGHGYTF. The CDR3 region has the DNA TGCGCCAGCAGCCTACAGGGACATGGCTACACCTTC.

The chain combines TRBV7-3 with TRBJ2-3, with 15 bases that match TRBD2. V shed 5 bases, J shed 3 bases, and the junction held 12 bases outside the gene matches. Germline assignment: CDR1 SGHTA and CDR2 FQGTGA. This CDR3 region has 19 residues. CDR3 nucleotide sequence: TGTGCCAGCAGCCTTCGAGGACTAGCGGGGGGGATGTTAACAGATACGCAGTATTTT. Translated, it gives CASSLRGLAGGMLTDTQYF.

The genes are TRBV3-1 (or the pseudogene TRBV3-2) and TRBJ1-4; 8 bases fit TRBD1. Per the germline V gene, CDR1 is LGHDT and CDR2 is YNNKEL (reference sequence). This CDR3 contains 15 residues. V dropped 4 bases and J dropped 5; count of bases not matched to a gene: 6. CDR3 protein: CASSLRTGHNEKLFF. CDR3 DNA: TGTGCCAGCAGCCTAAGGACAGGGCACAATGAAAAACTGTTTTTT.

The V gene is TRBV18, the J gene TRBJ1-5; 7 nucleotides line up with TRBD1. J was trimmed by 0 bases and V by 5 bases; bases with no gene match: 13. The CDR3 length is 18 residues. Germline V CDR1 and CDR2: KGHSH, LQKENI. In DNA form, the CDR3 reads TGTGCCAGCTCATCAAATCCACAGGGGATCTATAGCAATCAGCCCCAGCATTTT. It encodes CASSSNPQGIYSNQPQHF.